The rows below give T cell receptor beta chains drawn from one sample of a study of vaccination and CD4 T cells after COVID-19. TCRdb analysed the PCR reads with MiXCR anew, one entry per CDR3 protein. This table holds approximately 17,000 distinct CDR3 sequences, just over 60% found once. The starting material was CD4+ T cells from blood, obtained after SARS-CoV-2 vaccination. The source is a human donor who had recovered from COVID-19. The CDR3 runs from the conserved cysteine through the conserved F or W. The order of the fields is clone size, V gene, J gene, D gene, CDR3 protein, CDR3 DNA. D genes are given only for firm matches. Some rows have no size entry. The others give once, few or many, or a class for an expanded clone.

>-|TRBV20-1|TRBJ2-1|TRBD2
CSARSHRTSGDRFNEQFF
TGCAGTGCTAGATCACATAGGACTAGCGGGGACCGTTTCAATGAGCAGTTCTTC
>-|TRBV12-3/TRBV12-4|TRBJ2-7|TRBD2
CASRHGLAPLGEQYF
TGTGCCAGCAGACATGGACTAGCTCCACTCGGGGAGCAGTACTTC
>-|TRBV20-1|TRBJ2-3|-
CSASDPGRADTQYF
TGCAGTGCTAGTGACCCGGGGCGCGCAGATACGCAGTATTTT
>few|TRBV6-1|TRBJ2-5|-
CASSVHGQTQETQYF
TGTGCCAGCAGTGTTCACGGACAGACCCAAGAGACCCAGTACTTC
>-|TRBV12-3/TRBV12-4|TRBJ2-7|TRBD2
CASSSPTSGRYEQYF
TGTGCCAGCAGTTCCCCGACTAGCGGGAGATACGAGCAGTACTTC
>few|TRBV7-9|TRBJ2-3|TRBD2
CASTSSSGLSDTQYF
TGTGCCAGCACTTCTTCTAGCGGGCTATCGGATACGCAGTATTTT
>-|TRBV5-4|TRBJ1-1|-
CASRDAGFGVNTEAFF
TGTGCCAGCAGGGACGCAGGGTTCGGGGTGAACACTGAAGCTTTCTTT
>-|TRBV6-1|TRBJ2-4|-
CASRGGSRQGYVGIQYF
TGTGCCAGCAGGGGCGGGAGTCGACAGGGTTATGTCGGCATTCAGTACTTC
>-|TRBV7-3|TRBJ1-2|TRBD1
CASSAGTGEGYTF
TGTGCCAGCAGCGCCGGGACAGGGGAGGGCTACACCTTC
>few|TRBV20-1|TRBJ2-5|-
CSARRGSVETQYF
TGCAGTGCTAGACGAGGGAGTGTTGAGACCCAGTACTTC
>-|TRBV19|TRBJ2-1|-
CASSTRGDIRNEQFF
TGTGCCAGTAGTACCCGTGGGGACATTCGAAATGAGCAGTTCTTC
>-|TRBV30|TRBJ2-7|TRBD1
CAWSVPGQGFYEQYF
TGTGCCTGGAGTGTACCGGGACAGGGTTTTTACGAGCAGTACTTC
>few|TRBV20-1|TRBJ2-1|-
CSTLAAAYNEQFF
TGCAGTACCCTTGCAGCGGCTTACAATGAGCAGTTCTTC
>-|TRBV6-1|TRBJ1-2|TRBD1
CASSEPGGGYGYTF
TGTGCCAGCAGTGAACCAGGGGGTGGCTATGGCTACACCTTC
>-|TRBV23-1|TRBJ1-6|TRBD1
CASSFVLGTGYNSPLHF
TGCGCCAGCAGTTTCGTTTTGGGGACAGGATATAATTCACCCCTCCACTTT
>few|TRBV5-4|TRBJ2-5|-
CASSLASLGRETQYF
TGTGCCAGCAGCTTGGCGAGCCTAGGACGGGAGACCCAGTACTTC
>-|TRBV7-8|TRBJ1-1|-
CASSSQQPLRNTEAFF
TGTGCCAGCAGCTCACAACAACCCTTGCGGAACACTGAAGCTTTCTTT
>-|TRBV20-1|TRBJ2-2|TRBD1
CSARPGQGVTGELFF
TGCAGTGCTAGACCGGGACAGGGAGTCACCGGGGAGCTGTTTTTT
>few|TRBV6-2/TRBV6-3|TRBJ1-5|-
CASSRTVPGNQPQHF
TGTGCCAGCAGCAGGACAGTACCGGGCAATCAGCCCCAGCATTTT
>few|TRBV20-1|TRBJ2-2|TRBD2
CSARDPLAGDTGELFF
TGCAGTGCTAGAGATCCCCTAGCGGGAGACACCGGGGAGCTGTTTTTT
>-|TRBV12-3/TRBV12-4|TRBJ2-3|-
CASSGSDTQYF
TGTGCCAGTTCGGGGTCCGATACGCAGTATTTT
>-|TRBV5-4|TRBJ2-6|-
CASSLPGATWGANVLTF
TGTGCCAGCAGCTTGCCGGGAGCAACCTGGGGGGCCAACGTCCTGACTTTC
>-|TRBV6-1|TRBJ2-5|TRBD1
CASSEDRGETQYF
TGTGCCAGCAGTGAAGACAGGGGGGAGACCCAGTACTTC
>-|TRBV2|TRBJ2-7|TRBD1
CASSELGTGGIGQYF
TGTGCCAGCAGTGAACTCGGGACAGGGGGCATTGGGCAGTACTTC
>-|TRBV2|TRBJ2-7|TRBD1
CASSRGQSEQYF
TGTGCCAGCAGCCGGGGACAGAGTGAGCAGTACTTC
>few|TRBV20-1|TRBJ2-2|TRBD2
CSARAAGGNTGELFF
TGCAGTGCTAGGGCAGCGGGAGGGAACACCGGGGAGCTGTTTTTT